These 15 T cell receptor beta chains share one sample of origin, sequenced in a study of circulating and synovial CD4+ cells in juvenile arthritis. The table came from immunoSEQ multiplex PCR; TCRdb's copy has only in-frame clones and leaves some out. The sample lists around 30,000 clones; roughly 95% were seen once. Specimen: CD4+ T cells from blood. These TCRs come from a human donor with juvenile idiopathic arthritis.

This clone showed up just a few times. The V and J genes are TRBV10-3 and TRBJ2-3, with 8 bases matching TRBD1. This CDR3 is built from 14 residues. V dropped 5 bases and J dropped 1; count of bases not matched to a gene: 2. Germline V gene data show CDR1 as ENHRY and CDR2 as SYGVKD. The CDR3: CAISYRGGTDTQYF. In nucleotides, the CDR3 is TGTGCCATCAGTTACAGGGGGGGCACAGATACGCAGTATTTT.

The chain joins TRBV7-3 to TRBJ1-2, with TRBD1 matching over 10 bases. V was pared by 5 bases and J by 7 bases, with 4 bases of the junction left unmatched. The CDR3 is 13 amino acids. Germline CDR1 is SGHTA and CDR2 is FQGTGA. CDR3 nucleotides: TGTGCCAGCAGCGAGACAGGGGGCAGTGGCTACACCTTC. Its translation is CASSETGGSGYTF.

The genes are TRBV7-2 and TRBJ2-1; 12 positions match TRBD2. The CDR3 totals 17 residues. Germline trimming cut 1 base from V and 9 bases from J; bases unmatched to any gene: 10. CDR1 and CDR2 from the germline V gene are SGHTA and FQGNSA. The CDR3 bases are TGTGCCAGCAGCTTAGATGGCGCTAGCGGGAGGGCGGGTGAGCAGTTCTTC. Protein sequence: CASSLDGASGRAGEQFF.

The CDR3: CASSNPGQRNNEQFF. The CDR3 DNA is TGTGCCAGCAGCAACCCGGGACAGCGTAACAATGAGCAGTTCTTC. This rearrangement joins TRBV28 to TRBJ2-1; the match to TRBD1 covers 7 bases. Trimming cost V 6 bases and J 5 bases; bases outside gene matches: 10. The CDR3 loop spans 15 amino acids. The V gene's germline CDR1 is MDHEN and CDR2 SYDVKM.

The rearrangement links TRBV7-9 to TRBJ2-2; 7 nucleotides line up with TRBD2. Germline CDR1 and CDR2: SEHNR and FQNEAQ (reference sequence). The CDR3 runs 19 residues. The ends lost 2 bases at V and 3 bases at J; junction bases unmatched: 15. CDR3 amino acids: CASSLSRVRAGAHTGELFF. The CDR3 nucleotides read TGTGCCAGCAGCTTATCTCGCGTCAGGGCGGGAGCCCACACCGGGGAGCTGTTTTTT.

CDR3: CASSPRGFSGRGNEQFF. CDR3 coding DNA: TGTGCCAGTAGTCCCCGAGGTTTTAGCGGGAGGGGAAATGAGCAGTTCTTC. The chain joins TRBV19 to TRBJ2-1; 11 nucleotides agree with TRBD2. The length of the CDR3 is 17 residues. V was pared by 5 bases and J by 7 bases, with 13 bases of the junction left unmatched. Germline-derived CDR1 and CDR2 are LNHDA and SQIVND (reference sequence).

The rearrangement links TRBV9 to TRBJ2-7; 7 bases line up with TRBD2. V shed 3 bases and J 3 bases; nucleotides not matched to a gene: 9. CDR3 length: 15 amino acids. The germline CDR1 and CDR2 sequences are SGDLS and YYNGEE. The CDR3 here is CASSAPGLPIYEQYF. The CDR3 bases are TGTGCCAGCAGCGCCCCGGGACTACCGATCTACGAGCAGTACTTC.

V and J are TRBV5-1 and TRBJ2-1, with 10 bases matching TRBD2. This CDR3 is 15 amino acids long. The V segment lost 3 bases and the J segment 7 bases; nucleotides outside the gene matches: 7. Germline V gene lookup returns CDR1 SGHRS and CDR2 YFSETQ. CDR3 sequence reads: CASSYPGLAPNEQFF. The CDR3, as DNA: TGCGCCAGCAGCTATCCGGGACTAGCGCCGAATGAGCAGTTCTTC.

This rearrangement joins TRBV10-3 to TRBJ2-7; TRBD2 aligns across 12 bases. The germline gives CDR1 ENHRY, CDR2 SYGVKD. The CDR3 totals 14 residues. Trimming removed 7 bases from V and 4 bases from J; junction bases left unmatched: 5. CDR3 loop: CAITPTSGSYEQYF. The CDR3 DNA is TGTGCCATCACACCGACTAGCGGGAGTTACGAGCAGTACTTC.

The rearrangement uses TRBV30 and TRBJ2-7; no clear D gene. Germline lookup yields CDR1 GTSNPN and CDR2 SVGIG (reference sequence). The CDR3 loop spans 13 amino acids. Trimming pared 4 bases from V and 3 bases from J, leaving 13 bases between. CDR3 region: CAWNARPDYEQYF. The DNA for the CDR3 is TGTGCCTGGAATGCCAGGCCTGACTACGAGCAGTACTTC.

The count of this clone is one. For the CDR3, the DNA is TGTGCCAGTAGTATCAACAGGGGATCGTATGGCTACACCTTC. It is translated as CASSINRGSYGYTF. The gene calls are TRBV19 and TRBJ1-2; 7 bases are shared with TRBD1. CDR1 and CDR2 (germline): LNHDA, SQIVND (reference sequence). V gave up 3 bases and J gave up 5 bases; unmatched junction bases: 6. This CDR3 contains 14 residues.

This clone occurred once. The chain carries TRBV7-9 and TRBJ2-7, with 14 bases fitting TRBD2. The CDR3 runs to 18 residues. With 5 bases clipped from V and 4 bases from J, the junction kept 13 bases outside the gene matches. The germline gives CDR1 SEHNR, CDR2 FQNEAQ (reference sequence). CDR3 region: CASSRGTSGRRLGYEQYF. As DNA, the CDR3 is TGTGCCAGCAGCCGCGGGACTAGCGGGAGAAGGCTGGGGTACGAGCAGTACTTC.

This clone was observed a few times. CDR3 in amino acids: CASSMAGTGGSNEQFF. Here the CDR3 DNA reads TGTGCCAGTAGTATGGCCGGGACAGGGGGCTCCAATGAGCAGTTCTTC. The V gene is TRBV19, the J gene TRBJ2-1; 12 positions agree with TRBD1. This CDR3 spans 16 amino acids. Germline lookup yields CDR1 LNHDA and CDR2 SQIVND (reference sequence). V lost 3 bases and J lost 6; bases outside the gene matches: 6. Full variable domain (remainder filled in from reference TRBV19 and TRBJ2-1): DGGITQSPKYLFRKEGQNVTLSCEQNLNHDAMYWYRQDPGQGLRLIYYSQIVNDFQKGDIAEGYSVSREKKESFPLTVTSAQKNPTAFYLCASSMAGTGGSNEQFFGPGTRLTVL.

The rearrangement uses TRBV18 and TRBJ2-5, with 8 bases that match TRBD2. Germline V gives CDR1 KGHSH, CDR2 LQKENI. The CDR3 is made up of 16 amino acids. V gave up 5 bases and J gave up 2 bases; unmatched junction bases: 10. In DNA form, the CDR3 reads TGTGCCAGCTCAACGGAGACTAGCGATTCACAAGAGACCCAGTACTTC. It translates to CASSTETSDSQETQYF.

This rearrangement joins TRBV28 to TRBJ2-7, with TRBD1 matching 9 bases. CDR1 is MDHEN and CDR2 is SYDVKM in the germline V gene. With V trimmed by 2 bases and J by 0 bases, 2 bases remained unmatched. There are 15 residues in the CDR3. CDR3 amino acids: CASSLRDRDSYEQYF. The CDR3 nucleotides are TGTGCCAGCAGTTTAAGGGACAGGGACTCCTACGAGCAGTACTTC.